This TCR beta chain was retrieved from a study of T cell responses to AZD1222 COVID-19 vaccine. The V and J ends lost 6 bases and 7 bases respectively, with 15 bases between them. The CDR3 is made up of 14 amino acids. Per the germline V gene, CDR1 is MDHEN and CDR2 is SYDVKM. Only in-frame clones appear in the TCRdb table, and some are missing; sequencing was by immunoSEQ multiplex PCR. This sample has 150,000 to 200,000 clones, with about 94% found just once. This chain links TRBV28 with TRBJ1-4, with D maybe TRBD1 (6 bases). This receptor was obtained from an adult in good health. Source: peripheral blood, taken on day 0 of AZD1222 vaccination. The CDR3, as DNA: TGTGCCAGCAGCTCACAGGGCAGGATTGAAAAACTGTTTTTT. Protein: CASSSQGRIEKLFF.